This is a list of T cell receptor beta chains from one sample in a study of CXCR3-negative and CXCR3-positive naive CD8 T cells. TCRdb reprocessed the 5' RACE reads and stores each CDR3 protein as one record, lacking DNA. The data include about 120,000 distinct CDR3 sequences; the top ten clones carry about 0.61%. Material for sequencing was naive CXCR3+ CD8+ T cells from blood. The receptors derive from a human donor in good health. Some clones in this sample may be carry-over from other donors' samples. Each CDR3 is given with its conserved first and last residue.

V	length	J	CDR3
TRBV29-1	13	TRBJ2-7	CSVIGGFTYEQYF
TRBV6-5	14	TRBJ2-7	CASSWGQEKNEQYF
TRBV29-1	14	TRBJ2-5	CSVVFAGQGETQYF
TRBV11-2	15	TRBJ2-3	CASDGASGGLDTQYF
TRBV25-1	15	TRBJ2-7	CASGLAGGPPYEQYF
TRBV6-6	13	TRBJ2-5	CASSYPAPETQYF
TRBV7-9	15	TRBJ1-1	CASSLATPGDTEAFF
TRBV9	17	TRBJ2-7	CASSVESGSGYSYVQYF
TRBV5-5	11	TRBJ2-3	CASSALDTQYF
TRBV29-1	16	TRBJ2-1	CSVEDGAGGSYNEQFF
TRBV7-9	12	TRBJ2-2	CASSRGGGELFF
TRBV18	14	TRBJ2-7	CASSLGGGPYEQYF
TRBV7-2	19	TRBJ1-2	CASSLEFGVQGPPNYGYTF
TRBV11-1	14	TRBJ1-1	CASSPFSTGTEAFF
TRBV10-3	15	TRBJ2-5	CATSLQGPNQETQYF
TRBV9	15	TRBJ2-1	CASSGSGVSYNEQFF
TRBV4-1	13	TRBJ2-1	CASSPLNYNEQFF
TRBV20-1	15	TRBJ1-2	CSADRDPQGNYGYTF
TRBV12-3/TRBV12-4	16	TRBJ2-1	CASSLAGLSSYNEQFF
TRBV7-3	15	TRBJ1-1	CASSLSPGANTEAFF
TRBV7-3	15	TRBJ1-1	CASSLTRGLNTEAFF
TRBV7-2	16	TRBJ1-5	CASSLGVTPGNQPQHF
TRBV27	12	TRBJ2-1	CASSLAPGREFF
TRBV15	15	TRBJ1-2	CATYSTVWTNYGYTF
TRBV10-3	15	TRBJ1-2	CAISESKGTGHGYTF
TRBV29-1	13	TRBJ2-1	CSVEGQGAAEQFF
TRBV7-8	13	TRBJ2-5	CASLGRVKETQYF
TRBV14	16	TRBJ1-2	CASSQDFRTGGYGYTF
TRBV4-1	14	TRBJ2-7	CASSQYSGFYEQYF
TRBV5-5	14	TRBJ1-4	CASSLGWGYEKLFF
TRBV29-1	14	TRBJ1-2	CSVEDTRGMHGYTF
TRBV13	14	TRBJ1-1	CASSPLISNTEAFF
TRBV12-3/TRBV12-4	13	TRBJ2-7	CASSLNRFYEQYF
TRBV4-3	15	TRBJ2-1	CASSQDGSGRDEQFF
TRBV6-1	14	TRBJ1-2	CASSESDLVDGYTF
TRBV5-1	15	TRBJ2-2	CASSFEGTYTGELFF
TRBV6-5	14	TRBJ2-2	CASSQQGIPGELFF
TRBV11-3	11	TRBJ2-1	CASPLPLEQFF
TRBV27	14	TRBJ2-1	CASSLPDSYNEQFF
TRBV6-2/TRBV6-3	14	TRBJ1-1	CASKTGGLNTEAFF
TRBV29-1	12	TRBJ2-3	CSAGFRGDTQYF
TRBV7-9	16	TRBJ2-3	CASSLITGGVTDTQYF